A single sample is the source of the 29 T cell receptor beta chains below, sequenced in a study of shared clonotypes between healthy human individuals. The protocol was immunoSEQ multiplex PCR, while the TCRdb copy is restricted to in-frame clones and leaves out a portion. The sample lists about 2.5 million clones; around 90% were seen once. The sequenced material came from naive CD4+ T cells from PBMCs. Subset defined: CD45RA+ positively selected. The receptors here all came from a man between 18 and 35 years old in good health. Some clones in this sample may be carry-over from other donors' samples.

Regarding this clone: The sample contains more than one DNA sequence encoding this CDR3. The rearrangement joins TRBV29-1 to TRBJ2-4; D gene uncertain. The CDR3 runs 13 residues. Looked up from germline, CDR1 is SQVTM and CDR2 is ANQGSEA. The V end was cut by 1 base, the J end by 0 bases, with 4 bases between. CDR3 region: CSVEGLAKNIQYF. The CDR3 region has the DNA TGCAGCGTTGAAGGCTTAGCCAAAAACATTCAGTACTTC. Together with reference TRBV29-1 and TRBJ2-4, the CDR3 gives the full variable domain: SAVISQKPSRDICQRGTSLTIQCQVDSQVTMMFWYRQQPGQSLTLIATANQGSEATYESGFVIDKFPISRPNLTFSTLTVSNMSPEDSSIYLCSVEGLAKNIQYFGAGTRLSVL.

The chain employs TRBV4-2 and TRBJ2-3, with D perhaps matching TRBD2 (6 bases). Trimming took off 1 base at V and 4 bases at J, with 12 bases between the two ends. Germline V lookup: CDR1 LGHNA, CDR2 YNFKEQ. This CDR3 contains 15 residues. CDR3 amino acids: CASSQVSGEADTQYF. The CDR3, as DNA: TGTGCCAGCAGCCAAGTTAGCGGTGAGGCAGATACGCAGTATTTT.

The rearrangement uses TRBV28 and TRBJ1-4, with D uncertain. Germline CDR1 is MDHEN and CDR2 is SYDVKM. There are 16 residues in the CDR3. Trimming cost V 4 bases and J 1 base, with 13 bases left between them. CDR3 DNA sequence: TGTGCCAGCAGTTCTAGTGCGTCGGGAACTAATGAAAAACTGTTTTTT. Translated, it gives CASSSSASGTNEKLFF.

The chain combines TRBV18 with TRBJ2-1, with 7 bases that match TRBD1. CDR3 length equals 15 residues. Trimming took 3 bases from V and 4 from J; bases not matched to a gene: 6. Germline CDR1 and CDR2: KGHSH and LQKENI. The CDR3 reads CASSPTGWEYNEQFF. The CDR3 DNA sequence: TGTGCCAGCTCACCGACAGGGTGGGAGTACAATGAGCAGTTCTTC.

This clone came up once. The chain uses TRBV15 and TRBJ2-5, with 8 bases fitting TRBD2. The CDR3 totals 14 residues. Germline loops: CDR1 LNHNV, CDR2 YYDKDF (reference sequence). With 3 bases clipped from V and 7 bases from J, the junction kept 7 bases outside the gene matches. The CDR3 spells CATSRGLDFGTQYF. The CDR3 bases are TGTGCCACCAGCAGGGGACTAGACTTTGGGACCCAGTACTTC.

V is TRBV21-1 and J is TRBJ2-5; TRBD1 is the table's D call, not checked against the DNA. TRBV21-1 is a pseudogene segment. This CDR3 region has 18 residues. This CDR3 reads CASSNLWREDRVEETQYF. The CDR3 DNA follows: TGTGCCAGCAGCAACCTATGGAGAGAGGACAGGGTGGAAGAGACCCAGTACTTC.

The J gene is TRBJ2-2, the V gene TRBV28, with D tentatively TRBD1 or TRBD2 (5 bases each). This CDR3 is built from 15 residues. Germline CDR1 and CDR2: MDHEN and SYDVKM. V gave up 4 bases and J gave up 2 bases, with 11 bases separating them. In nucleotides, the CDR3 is TGTGCCAGCAGTTCTCGAGGGGTTAACACCGGGGAGCTGTTTTTT. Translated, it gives CASSSRGVNTGELFF.

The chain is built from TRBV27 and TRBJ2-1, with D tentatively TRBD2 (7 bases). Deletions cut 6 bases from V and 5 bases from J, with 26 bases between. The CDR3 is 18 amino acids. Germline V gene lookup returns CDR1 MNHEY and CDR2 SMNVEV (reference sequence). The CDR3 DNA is TGTGCCAGCAGCCCTAATTGGGACGGGGGGCGAGGGAACAATGAGCAGTTCTTC. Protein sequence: CASSPNWDGGRGNNEQFF.

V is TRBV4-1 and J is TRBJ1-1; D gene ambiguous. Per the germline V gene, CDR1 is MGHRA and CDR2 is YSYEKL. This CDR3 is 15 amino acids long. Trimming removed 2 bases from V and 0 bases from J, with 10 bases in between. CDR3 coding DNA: TGCGCCAGCAGCCAACTTCGACACCTGAACACTGAAGCTTTCTTT. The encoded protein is CASSQLRHLNTEAFF.

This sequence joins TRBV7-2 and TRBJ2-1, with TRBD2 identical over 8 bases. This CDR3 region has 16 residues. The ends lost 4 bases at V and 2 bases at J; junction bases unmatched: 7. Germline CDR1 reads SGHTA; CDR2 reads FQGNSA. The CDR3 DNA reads TGTGCCAGCAGCTCATATAGCGGGGTGGCCTACAATGAGCAGTTCTTC. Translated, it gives CASSSYSGVAYNEQFF.

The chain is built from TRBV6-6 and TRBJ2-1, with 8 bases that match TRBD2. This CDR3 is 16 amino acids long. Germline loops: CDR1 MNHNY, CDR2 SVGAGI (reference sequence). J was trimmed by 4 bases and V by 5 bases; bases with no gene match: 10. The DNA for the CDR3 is TGTGCCAGCAGTCGGGAGGGGAGCGGGGCTTACAATGAGCAGTTCTTC. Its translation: CASSREGSGAYNEQFF.

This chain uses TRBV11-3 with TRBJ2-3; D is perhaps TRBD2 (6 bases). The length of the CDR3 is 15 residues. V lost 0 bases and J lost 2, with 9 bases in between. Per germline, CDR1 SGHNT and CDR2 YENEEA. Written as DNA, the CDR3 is TGTGCCAGCAGCTTAGAGGGGACTCTCACAGATACGCAGTATTTT. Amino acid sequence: CASSLEGTLTDTQYF. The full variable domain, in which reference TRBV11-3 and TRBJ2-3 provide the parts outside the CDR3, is EAGVVQSPRYKIIEKKQPVAFWCNPISGHNTLYWYLQNLGQGPELLIRYENEEAVDDSQLPKDRFSAERLKGVDSTLKIQPAELGDSAVYLCASSLEGTLTDTQYFGPGTRLTVL.

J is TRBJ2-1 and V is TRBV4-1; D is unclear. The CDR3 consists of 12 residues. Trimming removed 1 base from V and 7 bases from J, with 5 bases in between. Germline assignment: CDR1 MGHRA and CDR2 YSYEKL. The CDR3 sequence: CASSQGGNEQFF. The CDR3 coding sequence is TGCGCCAGCAGCCAAGGTGGAAATGAGCAGTTCTTC.

DNA of the CDR3: TGTGCCAGCTCACCACTGACAGTTGAAGCTTTCTTT. Its protein product is CASSPLTVEAFF. The rearrangement uses TRBV18 and TRBJ1-1, with D possibly matching TRBD1 (5 bases). CDR3 length: 12 residues. The V end was cut by 1 base, the J end by 7 bases, with 7 bases between. Germline values: CDR1 KGHSH, CDR2 LQKENI. Based on the CDR3 plus reference TRBV18 and TRBJ1-1, the full variable domain is NAGVMQNPRHLVRRRGQEARLRCSPMKGHSHVYWYRQLPEEGLKFMVYLQKENIIDESGMPKERFSAEFPKEGPSILRIQQVVRGDSAAYFCASSPLTVEAFFGQGTRLTVV.

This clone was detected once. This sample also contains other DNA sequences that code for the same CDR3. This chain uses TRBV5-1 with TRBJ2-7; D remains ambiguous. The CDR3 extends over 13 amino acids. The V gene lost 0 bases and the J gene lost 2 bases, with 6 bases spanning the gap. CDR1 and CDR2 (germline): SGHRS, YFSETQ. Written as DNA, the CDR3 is TGCGCCAGCAGCTTGGAGGCAGCCTACGAGCAGTACTTC. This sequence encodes CASSLEAAYEQYF.

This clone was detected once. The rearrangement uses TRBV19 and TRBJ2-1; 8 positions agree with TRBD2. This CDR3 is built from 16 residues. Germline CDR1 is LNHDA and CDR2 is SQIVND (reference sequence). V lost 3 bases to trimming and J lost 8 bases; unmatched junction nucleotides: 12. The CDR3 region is CASSMGPGRAGDEQFF. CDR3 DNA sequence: TGTGCCAGTAGTATGGGGCCCGGGAGGGCCGGGGATGAGCAGTTCTTC.

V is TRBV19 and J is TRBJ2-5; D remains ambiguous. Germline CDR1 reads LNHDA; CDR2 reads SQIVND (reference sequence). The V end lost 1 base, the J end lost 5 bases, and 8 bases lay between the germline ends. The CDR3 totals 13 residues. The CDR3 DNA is TGTGCCAGTAGTATAGGTGCGAAGGAGACCCAGTACTTC. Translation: CASSIGAKETQYF.

CDR3: CASSTSVLPTRQYF. For the CDR3, the DNA is TGTGCCAGCAGCACGTCAGTCTTGCCTACGAGGCAGTACTTC. The J gene is TRBJ2-7, the V gene TRBV5-4; D not resolved. Germline V lookup: CDR1 SGHNT, CDR2 YYREEE (reference sequence). Trimming took 4 bases from V and 9 from J, leaving 20 bases between them. The length of the CDR3 is 14 residues.

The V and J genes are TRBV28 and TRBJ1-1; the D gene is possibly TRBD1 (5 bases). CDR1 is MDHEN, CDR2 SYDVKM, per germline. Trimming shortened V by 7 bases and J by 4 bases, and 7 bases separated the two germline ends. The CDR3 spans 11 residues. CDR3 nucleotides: TGTGCCAGCACAGGGCTCACTGAAGCTTTCTTT. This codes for CASTGLTEAFF.

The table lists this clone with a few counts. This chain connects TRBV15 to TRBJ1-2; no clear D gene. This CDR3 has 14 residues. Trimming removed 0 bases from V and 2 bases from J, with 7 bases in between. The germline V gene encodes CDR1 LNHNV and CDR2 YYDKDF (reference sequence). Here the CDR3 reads CATSRDRGNYGYTF. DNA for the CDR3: TGTGCCACCAGCAGAGACCGAGGGAACTATGGCTACACCTTC. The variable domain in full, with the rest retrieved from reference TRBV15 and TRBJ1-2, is DAMVIQNPRYQVTQFGKPVTLSCSQTLNHNVMYWYQQKSSQAPKLLFHYYDKDFNNEADTPDNFQSRRPNTSFCFLDIRSPGLGDTAMYLCATSRDRGNYGYTFGSGTRLTVV.

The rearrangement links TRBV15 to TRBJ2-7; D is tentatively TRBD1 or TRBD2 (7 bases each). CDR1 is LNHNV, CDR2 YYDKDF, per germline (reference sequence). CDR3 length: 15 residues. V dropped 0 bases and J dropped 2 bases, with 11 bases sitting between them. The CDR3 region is CATSRDRGGPYEQYF. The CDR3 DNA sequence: TGTGCCACCAGCAGAGACAGGGGGGGGCCCTACGAGCAGTACTTC.

CDR3 loop: CASSQDRVNEKLFF. In DNA, the CDR3 is TGTGCCAGCAGCCAGGACAGGGTTAATGAAAAACTGTTTTTT. The chain joins TRBV7-8 to TRBJ1-4; 8 nucleotides line up with TRBD1. In germline, CDR1 is SGHVS, CDR2 FQNEAQ. Trimming cost V 5 bases and J 4 bases; bases outside gene matches: 3. The CDR3 sequence is 14 residues long.

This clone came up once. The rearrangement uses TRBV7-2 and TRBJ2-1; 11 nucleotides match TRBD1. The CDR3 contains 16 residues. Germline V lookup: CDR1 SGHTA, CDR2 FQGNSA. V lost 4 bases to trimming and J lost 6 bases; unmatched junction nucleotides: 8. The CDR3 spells CASSSGPGQGVNEQFF. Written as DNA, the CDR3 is TGTGCCAGCAGCTCTGGACCGGGACAGGGGGTCAATGAGCAGTTCTTC.

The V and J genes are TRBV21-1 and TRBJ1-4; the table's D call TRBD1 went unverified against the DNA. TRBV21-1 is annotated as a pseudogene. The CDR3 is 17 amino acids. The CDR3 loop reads CASSKVYRVATNEKLFF. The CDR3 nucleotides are TGTGCCAGCAGCAAAGTGTACAGAGTTGCAACTAATGAAAAACTGTTTTTT.

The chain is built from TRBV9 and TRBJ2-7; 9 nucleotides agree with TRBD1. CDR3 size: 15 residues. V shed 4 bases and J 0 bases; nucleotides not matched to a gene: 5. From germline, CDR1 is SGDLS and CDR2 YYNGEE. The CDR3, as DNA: TGTGCCAGCAGCCCCGGGACAGGGTTCTCCTACGAGCAGTACTTC. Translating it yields CASSPGTGFSYEQYF.

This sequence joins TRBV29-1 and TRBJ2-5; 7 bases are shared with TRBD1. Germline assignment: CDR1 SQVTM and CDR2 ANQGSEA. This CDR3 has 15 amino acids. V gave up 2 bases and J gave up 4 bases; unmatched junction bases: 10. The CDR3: CSVESRPAGGETQYF. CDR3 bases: TGCAGCGTTGAATCCCGCCCTGCAGGGGGAGAGACCCAGTACTTC.

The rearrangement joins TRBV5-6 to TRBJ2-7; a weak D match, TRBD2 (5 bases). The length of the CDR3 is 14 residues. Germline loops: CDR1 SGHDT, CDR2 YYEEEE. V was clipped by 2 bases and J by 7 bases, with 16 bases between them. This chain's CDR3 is CASSFSLGKREQYF. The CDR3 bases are TGTGCCAGCAGCTTTTCGTTAGGAAAGCGGGAGCAGTACTTC.

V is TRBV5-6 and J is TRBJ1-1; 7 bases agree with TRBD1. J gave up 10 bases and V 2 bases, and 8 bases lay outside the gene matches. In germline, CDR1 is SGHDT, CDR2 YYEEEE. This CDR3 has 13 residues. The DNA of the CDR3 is TGTGCCAGCAGCTTCAGGGGGGGAGAGCCAGCTTTCTTT. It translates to CASSFRGGEPAFF.

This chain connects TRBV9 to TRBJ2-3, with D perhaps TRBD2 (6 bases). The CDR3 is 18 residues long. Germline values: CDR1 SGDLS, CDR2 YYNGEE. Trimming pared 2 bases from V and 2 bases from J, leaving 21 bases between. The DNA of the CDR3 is TGTGCCAGCAGCGTTCTTGGGGCCGGGCGGGGAAACACAGATACGCAGTATTTT. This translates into CASSVLGAGRGNTDTQYF. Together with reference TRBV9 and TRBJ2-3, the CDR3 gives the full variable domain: DSGVTQTPKHLITATGQRVTLRCSPRSGDLSVYWYQQSLDQGLQFLIQYYNGEERAKGNILERFSAQQFPDLHSELNLSSLELGDSALYFCASSVLGAGRGNTDTQYFGPGTRLTVL.